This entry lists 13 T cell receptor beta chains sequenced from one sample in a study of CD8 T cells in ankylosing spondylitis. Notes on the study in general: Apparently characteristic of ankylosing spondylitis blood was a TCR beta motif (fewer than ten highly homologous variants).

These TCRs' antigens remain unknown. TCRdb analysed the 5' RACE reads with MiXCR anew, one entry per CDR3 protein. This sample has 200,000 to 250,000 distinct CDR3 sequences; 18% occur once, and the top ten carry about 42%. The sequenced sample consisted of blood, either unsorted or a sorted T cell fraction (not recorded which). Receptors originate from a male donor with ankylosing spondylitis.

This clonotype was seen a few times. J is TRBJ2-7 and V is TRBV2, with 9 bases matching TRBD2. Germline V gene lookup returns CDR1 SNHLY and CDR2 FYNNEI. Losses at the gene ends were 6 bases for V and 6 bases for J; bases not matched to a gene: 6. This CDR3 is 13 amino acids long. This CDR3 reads CASRGLAGIEQYF. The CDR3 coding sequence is TGTGCCAGCAGGGGACTAGCCGGCATCGAGCAGTACTTC.

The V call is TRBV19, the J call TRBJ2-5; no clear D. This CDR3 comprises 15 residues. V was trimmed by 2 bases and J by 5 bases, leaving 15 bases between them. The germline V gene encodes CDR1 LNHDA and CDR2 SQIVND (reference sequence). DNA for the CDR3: TGTGCCAGTAGTATAAGTGAGGTGGGATACGAGACCCAGTACTTC. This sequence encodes CASSISEVGYETQYF.

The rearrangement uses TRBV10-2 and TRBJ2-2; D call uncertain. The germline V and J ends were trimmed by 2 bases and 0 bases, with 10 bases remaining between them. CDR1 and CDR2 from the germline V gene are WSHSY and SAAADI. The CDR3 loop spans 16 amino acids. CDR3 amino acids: CASSELDPANTGELFF. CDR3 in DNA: TGCGCCAGCAGTGAGCTGGACCCAGCGAACACCGGGGAGCTGTTTTTT.

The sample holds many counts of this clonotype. CDR3 sequence: CASSEGTSVYTDTQYF. CDR3 sequence (DNA): TGTGCCAGCAGCGAGGGGACTAGCGTGTACACAGATACGCAGTATTTT. V gene TRBV9 combines with J gene TRBJ2-3; TRBD2 agrees at 10 bases. The CDR3 extends over 16 amino acids. Germline lookup yields CDR1 SGDLS and CDR2 YYNGEE. V dropped 3 bases and J dropped 2; count of bases not matched to a gene: 6. The entire variable domain, with the rest obtained from reference TRBV9 and TRBJ2-3, is as follows: DSGVTQTPKHLITATGQRVTLRCSPRSGDLSVYWYQQSLDQGLQFLIQYYNGEERAKGNILERFSAQQFPDLHSELNLSSLELGDSALYFCASSEGTSVYTDTQYFGPGTRLTVL.

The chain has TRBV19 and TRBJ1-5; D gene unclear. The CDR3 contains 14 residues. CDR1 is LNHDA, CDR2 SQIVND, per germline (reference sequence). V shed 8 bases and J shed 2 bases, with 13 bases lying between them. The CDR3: CASGLPYGNQPQHF. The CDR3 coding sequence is TGTGCCAGTGGACTACCATACGGCAATCAGCCCCAGCATTTT.

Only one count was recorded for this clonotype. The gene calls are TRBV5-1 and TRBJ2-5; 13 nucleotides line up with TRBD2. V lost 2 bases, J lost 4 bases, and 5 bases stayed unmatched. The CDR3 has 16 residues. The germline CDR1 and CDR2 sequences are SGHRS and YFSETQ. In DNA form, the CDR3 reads TGCGCCAGCAGCTTTACTAGCGGGGGGGCCCGAGAGACCCAGTACTTC. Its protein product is CASSFTSGGARETQYF.

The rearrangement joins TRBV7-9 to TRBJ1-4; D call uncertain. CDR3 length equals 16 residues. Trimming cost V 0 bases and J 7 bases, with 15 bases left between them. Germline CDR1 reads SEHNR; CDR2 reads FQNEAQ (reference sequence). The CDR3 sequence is CASSLAYPARREKLFF. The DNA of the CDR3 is TGTGCCAGCAGCTTAGCTTATCCGGCCAGGCGTGAAAAACTGTTTTTT.

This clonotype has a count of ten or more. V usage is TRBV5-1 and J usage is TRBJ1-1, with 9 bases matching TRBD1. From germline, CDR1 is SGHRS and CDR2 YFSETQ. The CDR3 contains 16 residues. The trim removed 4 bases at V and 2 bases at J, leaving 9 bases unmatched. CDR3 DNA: TGCGCCAGCAGCCGTTACAGGGGGCCCGAAAACACTGAAGCTTTCTTT. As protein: CASSRYRGPENTEAFF.

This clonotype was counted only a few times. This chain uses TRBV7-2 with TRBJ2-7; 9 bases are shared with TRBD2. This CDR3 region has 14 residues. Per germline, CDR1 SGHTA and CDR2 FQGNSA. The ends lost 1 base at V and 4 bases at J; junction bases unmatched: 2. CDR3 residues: CASSLDLAGYEQYF. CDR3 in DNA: TGTGCCAGCAGCTTAGACCTAGCGGGGTACGAGCAGTACTTC.

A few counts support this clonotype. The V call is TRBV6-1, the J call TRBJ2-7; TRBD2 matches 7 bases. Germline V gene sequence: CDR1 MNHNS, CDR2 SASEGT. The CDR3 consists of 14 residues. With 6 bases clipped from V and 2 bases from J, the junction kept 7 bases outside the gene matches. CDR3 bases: TGTGCCAGCAGCCCACTAGCGTTCGCCTACGAGCAGTACTTC. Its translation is CASSPLAFAYEQYF.

CDR3 sequence reads: CASRPLDRYEQYF. The CDR3, as DNA: TGTGCCAGCAGGCCTTTGGACAGGTACGAGCAGTACTTC. This chain links TRBV2 with TRBJ2-7; TRBD1 aligns across 7 bases. V lost 6 bases to trimming and J lost 4 bases; unmatched junction nucleotides: 6. Germline assignment: CDR1 SNHLY and CDR2 FYNNEI. This CDR3 has 13 amino acids.

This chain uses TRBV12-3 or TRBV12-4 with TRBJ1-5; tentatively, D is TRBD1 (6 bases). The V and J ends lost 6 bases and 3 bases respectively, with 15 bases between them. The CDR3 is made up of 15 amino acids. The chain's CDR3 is CASSPGTPNNQPQHF. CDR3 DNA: TGTGCCAGCAGCCCCGGGACACCTAACAATCAGCCCCAGCATTTT.

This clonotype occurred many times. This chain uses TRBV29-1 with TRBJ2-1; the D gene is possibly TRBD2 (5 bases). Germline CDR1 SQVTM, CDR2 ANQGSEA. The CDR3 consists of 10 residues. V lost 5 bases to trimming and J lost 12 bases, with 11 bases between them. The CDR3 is CSVYGVRQFF. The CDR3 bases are TGCAGCGTTTACGGGGTTAGGCAGTTCTTC.